One TCR beta chain is described in this entry. No antigen is known for it. No base quality values were provided; no much bigger clone lies one nucleotide off. This specimen comes from a study of T cell responses to AZD1222 COVID-19 vaccine (TCRdb year 2021). With regard to the full study: AZD1222 recipients with second doses at about 4 weeks or about 12 weeks were pooled, because spike-specific TCR depth and breadth did not differ between schedules. A total of approximately 230 trial participants underwent TCR sequencing, of whom about 200 received two doses of AZD1222 and about 25 received two doses of the MenACWY control vaccine. Trial participants were enrolled by age into 18-55, 56-69 and 70-plus year subgroups, with around 150, 28 and 57 TCR-sequenced participants respectively. Overall study outcomes, separate from this receptor: In the small 56-69-year group, the increase in depth fell short of significance, most likely because of low power. Reportedly, close to half of the unique spike-specific TCRs recognized epitopes lying outside the regions that are mutated in the B.1.351 and B.1.1.7 variants. CD4 TCRs associated with the vaccine covered the entire spike protein, and the dominant responses were in regions 160-218 and 743-854. Conclusions about previously exposed vaccinees were limited because only six AZD1222 recipients were SARS-CoV-2 seropositive at baseline. Participants were mostly white British and included more females than males, and it was suggested by the authors that clonal diversity may have been underestimated. Because no day 14 peak-response samples were available, repertoires were characterized only after the peak T cell response. A significant rise in spike-specific TCR breadth and depth was observed after two AZD1222 doses relative to day 0 and relative to MenACWY recipients.

The time point label for this specimen denotes: baseline before first vaccination. Vaccinee samples came from UK trials COV001 and COV002, including a single-blind randomized controlled phase 2/3 trial of AZD1222 (ChAdOx1 nCoV-19) in healthy adults. For TCRbeta chain sequencing, PBMC samples from trial participants were taken at day 0 and at day 28 after the second dose. The CDR3 regions of human TCRbeta chains were analyzed by immunosequencing. For the original study's pipeline: TCRs in the repertoires were compared against a reference library of SARS-CoV-2-specific TCRs that had been generated with the MIRA antigen-specificity platform. Breadth was defined as the fraction of unique TCRs that were SARS-CoV-2-associated. Depth was defined as the fraction of total T cells that were SARS-CoV-2-associated. Each spike-specific TCR was assigned to its reactive spike region and to a CD4 or CD8 class using the MIRA data. Log10-transformed breadth and depth values were compared by one-way ANOVA with Sidak's multiple comparisons tests. The clones in this table, taken by TCRdb from immuneACCESS, are in-frame only. Not every clone is retained; where verified, under half of the shortfall comes from an unresolved V gene, and the cause of the rest is unknown. That table furnishes V, J and clone size, whereas the DNA furnished D and trimming. This sample holds some 70,000 clones; roughly 82% were observed only once. The ten largest clones capture roughly 5% of the sample.

The germline V gene yields SGHTA for CDR1 and FQGNSA for CDR2. The junction shows trimming of 5 bases on V and 6 bases on J, and the gene matches do not reach 17 bases of it. Taken from cysteine to phenylalanine, the CDR3 has 18 residues. Of all the DNA, just the CDR3 is kept, 54 bases in frame from base 1. The receptor was derived from an adult in good health. This chain is built from TRBV7-2 and TRBJ2-1, and 9 bases in between align with TRBD2. The sample in question was peripheral blood, obtained on day 0 of AZD1222 vaccination. For the CDR3, the sequence is CASSRRGGGGAGLNEQFF. Read as DNA, the sequence is TGTGCCAGCAGCCGGAGGGGTGGCGGGGGGGCCGGTCTCAATGAGCAGTTCTTC.